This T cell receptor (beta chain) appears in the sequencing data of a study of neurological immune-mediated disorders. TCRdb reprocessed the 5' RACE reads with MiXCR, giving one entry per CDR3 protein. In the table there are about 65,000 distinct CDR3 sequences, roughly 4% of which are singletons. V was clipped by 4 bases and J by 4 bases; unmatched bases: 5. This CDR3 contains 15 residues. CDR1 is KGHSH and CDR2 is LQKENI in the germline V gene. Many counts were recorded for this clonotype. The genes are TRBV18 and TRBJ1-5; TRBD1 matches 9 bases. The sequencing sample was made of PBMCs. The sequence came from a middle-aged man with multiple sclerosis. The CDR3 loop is CASSLSDRGNQPQHF. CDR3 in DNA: TGTGCCAGCTCACTAAGTGACAGGGGGAATCAGCCCCAGCATTTT.